The clone carrying this T cell receptor (beta chain) was seen only once. Template switching introduced a universal primer site, and the cDNA bore unique molecular identifiers. From the 5' RACE reads, TCRdb called clonotypes with MiXCR, one entry per CDR3 protein. The sample shows 1.5 million to 2 million distinct CDR3 sequences, roughly a third of them seen only once. All of the donors were Caucasians in good health. This entry belongs to a study of identical twins. The TCR comes from a newborn girl in good health. Sequencing input: cord blood.

This CDR3 reads CASSRRWQIEKLFF. DNA for the CDR3: TGTGCCAGCAGTCGACGGTGGCAAATCGAAAAACTGTTTTTT. This chain uses TRBV27 with TRBJ1-4; D is uncertain. Germline V CDR1 and CDR2: MNHEY, SMNVEV (reference sequence). The CDR3 has 14 amino acids. V lost 5 bases and J 8 bases, leaving 15 bases between the germline ends.